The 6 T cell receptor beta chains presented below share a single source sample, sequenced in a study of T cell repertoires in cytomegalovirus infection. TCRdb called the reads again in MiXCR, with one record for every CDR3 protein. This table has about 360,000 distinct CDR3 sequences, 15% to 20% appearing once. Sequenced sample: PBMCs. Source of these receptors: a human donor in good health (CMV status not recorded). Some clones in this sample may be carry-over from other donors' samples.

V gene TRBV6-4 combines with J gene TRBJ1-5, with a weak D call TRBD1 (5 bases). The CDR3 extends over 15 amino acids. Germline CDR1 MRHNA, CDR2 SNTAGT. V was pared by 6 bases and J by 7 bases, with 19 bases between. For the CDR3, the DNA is TGTGCCAGCAGCCAAGATGGGACGGCAGGGCAGCCCCAGCATTTT. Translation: CASSQDGTAGQPQHF.

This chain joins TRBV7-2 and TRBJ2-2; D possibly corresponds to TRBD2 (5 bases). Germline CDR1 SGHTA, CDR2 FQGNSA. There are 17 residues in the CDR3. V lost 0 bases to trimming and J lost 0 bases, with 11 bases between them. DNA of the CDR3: TGTGCCAGCAGCTTAGCGAGCCTAGCCGCGAACACCGGGGAGCTGTTTTTT. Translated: CASSLASLAANTGELFF.

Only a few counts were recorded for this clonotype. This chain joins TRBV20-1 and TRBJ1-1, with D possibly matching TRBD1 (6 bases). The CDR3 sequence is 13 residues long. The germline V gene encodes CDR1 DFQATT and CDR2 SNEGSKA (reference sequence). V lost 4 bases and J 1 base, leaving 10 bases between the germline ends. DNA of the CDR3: TGCAGTGCTACCGGGACAACGAACACTGAAGCTTTCTTT. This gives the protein CSATGTTNTEAFF.

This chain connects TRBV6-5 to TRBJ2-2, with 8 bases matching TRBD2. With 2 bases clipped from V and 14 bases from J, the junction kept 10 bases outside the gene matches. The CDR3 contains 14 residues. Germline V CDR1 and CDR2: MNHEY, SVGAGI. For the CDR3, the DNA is TGTGCCAGCAGTTACAACCGGGAGGGAAGAGTTCTGTTTTTT. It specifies CASSYNREGRVLFF.

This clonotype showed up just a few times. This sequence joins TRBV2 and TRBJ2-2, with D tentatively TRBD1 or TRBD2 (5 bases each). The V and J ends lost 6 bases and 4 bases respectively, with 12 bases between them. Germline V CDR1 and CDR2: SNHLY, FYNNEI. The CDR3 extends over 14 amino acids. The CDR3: CASRGERSTGELFF. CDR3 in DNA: TGTGCCAGCAGGGGGGAGCGGTCCACCGGGGAGCTGTTTTTT.

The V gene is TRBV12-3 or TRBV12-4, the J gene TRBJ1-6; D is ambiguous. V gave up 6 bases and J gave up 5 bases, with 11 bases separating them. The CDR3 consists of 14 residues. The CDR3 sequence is CASRGTGDNSPLHF. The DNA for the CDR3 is TGTGCCAGCAGGGGAACCGGGGATAATTCACCCCTCCACTTT.